These T cell receptor beta chains were read from a single sample in a study of cytomegalovirus exposure and HLA in healthy donors. TCRdb's table, derived via immunoSEQ multiplex PCR, lists solely in-frame clones and lacks some. The sample holds 130,000 or so clones; over 80% are singletons and the top ten take around 2%. Sample: PBMCs. The receptor set was obtained from a man aged 25-40 years in good health and CMV-seronegative. CDR3s include the opening cysteine and the closing phenylalanine or tryptophan. The order of the fields is CDR3 protein, CDR3 DNA, CDR3 length, J gene, clone size, V gene, D gene. The D gene is left open where the match is weak. Clone size appears in some rows only: once, few, many, or a class for an expanded clone.

CASSAPGGPDTQYF TGTGCCAGTAGTGCCCCGGGGGGGCCGGATACGCAGTATTTT 14 TRBJ2-3 NA TRBV19 TRBD2
CASRGGGGTGELFF TGTGCCAGCAGGGGGGGAGGGGGCACCGGGGAGCTGTTTTTT 14 TRBJ2-2 NA TRBV27 NA
CATSRDRVYEQYF TGTGCCACCAGCAGGGACAGGGTCTACGAGCAGTACTTC 13 TRBJ2-7 NA TRBV15 TRBD1
CASTPRTGPYEQYF TGTGCCAGCACCCCGAGGACAGGGCCCTACGAGCAGTACTTC 14 TRBJ2-7 few TRBV21-1 NA
CASSMERRGYGYTF TGTGCCAGTAGTATGGAGAGGAGGGGATATGGCTACACCTTC 14 TRBJ1-2 few TRBV19 NA
CASRVTGDQPQHF TGTGCCAGCAGGGTGACAGGGGACCAGCCCCAGCATTTT 13 TRBJ1-5 NA TRBV2 TRBD1
CAISELGRRGYTF TGTGCCATCAGTGAACTGGGGCGCCGGGGCTACACCTTC 13 TRBJ1-2 NA TRBV10-3 NA
CASSLGPSGANTGELFF TGTGCCAGCAGCTTAGGGCCTAGCGGGGCTAACACCGGGGAGCTGTTTTTT 17 TRBJ2-2 NA TRBV5-5 TRBD2
CASSVPAGGTDTQYF TGTGCCAGCTCGGTCCCAGCGGGGGGCACAGATACGCAGTATTTT 15 TRBJ2-3 NA TRBV28 TRBD2
CASSEAIAGNYGYTF TGTGCCAGCAGTGAAGCGATCGCGGGGAACTATGGCTACACCTTC 15 TRBJ1-2 NA TRBV6-1 NA
CAWSFPRETQYF TGTGCCTGGAGTTTCCCGAGGGAGACCCAGTACTTC 12 TRBJ2-5 NA TRBV30 NA
CASSFGQEVAGELFF TGTGCCAGCAGCTTTGGACAGGAGGTTGCCGGGGAGCTGTTTTTT 15 TRBJ2-2 NA TRBV5-8 TRBD1
CASGTSYNEQFF TGTGCCAGCGGGACTAGTTACAATGAGCAGTTCTTC 12 TRBJ2-1 NA TRBV6-1 TRBD2
CASSSLRGSDEKLFF TGTGCCAGCAGTTCCCTCCGGGGTAGTGATGAAAAACTGTTTTTT 15 TRBJ1-4 NA TRBV6-5 NA
CASETGILGGTEAFF TGCGCCAGCGAGACAGGGATCCTTGGGGGGACTGAAGCTTTCTTT 15 TRBJ1-1 NA TRBV5-1 TRBD1
CASSLGQGLGYTF TGCGCCAGCAGCTTGGGACAGGGCCTTGGCTACACCTTC 13 TRBJ1-2 few TRBV5-1 TRBD1
CASSFQGTTDEQYF TGCGCCAGCAGCTTTCAGGGAACTACCGACGAGCAGTACTTC 14 TRBJ2-7 NA TRBV5-1 NA
CASGVPGQGRDEQYF TGTGCCAGCGGAGTACCGGGACAGGGTCGCGACGAGCAGTACTTC 15 TRBJ2-7 NA TRBV2 TRBD1
CASSGQANYGYTF TGTGCCAGCTCAGGACAAGCTAACTATGGCTACACCTTC 13 TRBJ1-2 NA TRBV18 NA
CASGYKGQRTDTQYF TGTGCCAGCGGTTACAAGGGACAACGCACAGATACGCAGTATTTT 15 TRBJ2-3 NA TRBV6-6 NA